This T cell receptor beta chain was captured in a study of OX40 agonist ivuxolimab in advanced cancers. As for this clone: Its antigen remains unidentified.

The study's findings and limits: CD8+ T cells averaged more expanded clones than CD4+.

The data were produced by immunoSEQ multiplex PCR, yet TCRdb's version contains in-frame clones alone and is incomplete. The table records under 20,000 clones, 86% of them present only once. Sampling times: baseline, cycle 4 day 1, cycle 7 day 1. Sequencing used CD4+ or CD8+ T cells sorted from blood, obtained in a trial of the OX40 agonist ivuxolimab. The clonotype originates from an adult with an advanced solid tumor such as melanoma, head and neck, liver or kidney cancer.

This CDR3 is CASSLTGDEQYF. CDR3 sequence (DNA): TGTGCCAGCAGCTTGACAGGGGACGAGCAGTACTTC. This chain links TRBV7-6 with TRBJ2-7; 8 positions match TRBD1. The CDR3 sequence is 12 residues long. The germline V gene encodes CDR1 SGHVS and CDR2 FNYEAQ. Losses at the gene ends were 3 bases for V and 5 bases for J; bases not matched to a gene: 0.